Detailed here is one T cell receptor beta chain. The antigen remains undetermined. The sample is drawn from a study of T cell responses to AZD1222 COVID-19 vaccine. Whole-study results and caveats: Among AZD1222 vaccinees, only six or seven were seropositive at baseline. Of spike-specific TCRs, nearly half reportedly target regions left unmutated in variants.

The CDR3 consists of 14 residues. Germline CDR1 MNHEY, CDR2 SVGAGI. Between the trimmed V and J ends, which lost 2 bases and 7 bases, there was a span of 15 bases. Some clones are missing from TCRdb's copy, which holds only in-frame ones; the method was immunoSEQ multiplex PCR. The sample holds roughly 150,000 clones; about 90% are singletons and the top ten take roughly 2%. Sequenced here: peripheral blood, sampled on day 0 of AZD1222 vaccination. The receptor was derived from an adult in good health. The chain has TRBV6-5 and TRBJ2-7, with D maybe TRBD2 (6 bases). The CDR3 DNA reads as TGTGCCAGCAGTTACGGGGGGTCGCGGATTGAGCAGTACTTC. It codes for CASSYGGSRIEQYF.